A selection of T cell receptor beta chains follows, all from one sample in a study of Graves' ophthalmopathy and Graves' hyperthyroidism. TCRdb passed the multiplex PCR reads through MiXCR, listing each CDR3 protein once. The sample lists approximately 500,000 distinct CDR3 sequences; about 15% were seen once. The sample was blood. The receptors shown here come from a woman in her thirties with Graves' ophthalmopathy. The CDR3 runs from the conserved cysteine through the conserved F or W. Fields, in order: CDR3 DNA, CDR3 protein, clone size, J gene, V gene, D gene. The D gene is left open where the match is weak. Part of the rows lack a size; the others show once, few, many or a class for expanded clones.

TGTGCCAGCAGTTGGACAGGGTCGGGCAATCAGCCCCAGCATTTT,CASSWTGSGNQPQHF,many,TRBJ1-5,TRBV6-5,TRBD1
TGTGCCAGCAGTCTACAGGGACATCTCGAGCAGTACTTC,CASSLQGHLEQYF,many,TRBJ2-7,TRBV12-3/TRBV12-4,.
TGTGCCAGCACCCGAGTAGAGTCCTGGGAGACCCAGTACTTC,CASTRVESWETQYF,.,TRBJ2-5,TRBV7-2,.
TGTGCCAGCAGCCCATCCGGGACTGACGCCTACGAGCAGTACTTC,CASSPSGTDAYEQYF,many,TRBJ2-7,TRBV4-2,.
TGTGCCAGCAGGGCCGGGCGGGGGGCCTTTCTATCCCTCCACTTT,CASRAGRGAFLSLHF,many,TRBJ1-6,TRBV6-5,.
TGTGCCAGCAGCGCGGGACTAGCGGCTTCCTACGAGCAGTACTTC,CASSAGLAASYEQYF,many,TRBJ2-7,TRBV13,TRBD2
TGTGCCAGCTATCCTTTCAGGGGGATGAACACTGAAGCTTTCTTT,CASYPFRGMNTEAFF,many,TRBJ1-1,TRBV12-3/TRBV12-4,TRBD1
TGCAGCGTTGAGAGGTTCGCTAGCGGAGTCGCTCAAGAGACCCAGTACTTC,CSVERFASGVAQETQYF,.,TRBJ2-5,TRBV29-1,TRBD2
TGTGCCGTTTCCGGGACAGGGGTGGGTGGCTACACCTTC,CAVSGTGVGGYTF,many,TRBJ1-2,TRBV12-3/TRBV12-4,TRBD1
TGTGCCAGCAGCTTAAGCGGTCTAGAGACCTACGAGCAGTACTTC,CASSLSGLETYEQYF,many,TRBJ2-7,TRBV7-2,.
TGTGCCAGCAGACTATCCGAGGGGGTCGGGACCCAGTACTTC,CASRLSEGVGTQYF,many,TRBJ2-5,TRBV12-3/TRBV12-4,.
TGTGCCAGCAGCTTCTCACGGAACAATGAGCAGTTCTTC,CASSFSRNNEQFF,many,TRBJ2-1,TRBV11-2,.
TGTGCCTGCCATGCCGACACCTATTCACCCCTCCACTTT,CACHADTYSPLHF,.,TRBJ1-6,TRBV30,.
TGTGCCAGCGCCCCCGGGGGAAATAGCAATCAGCCCCAGCATTTT,CASAPGGNSNQPQHF,many,TRBJ1-5,TRBV28,.
TGTGCCAGCAGTTACCCGGGACAGGGGGCGCAGCTGGAGACCCAGTACTTC,CASSYPGQGAQLETQYF,few,TRBJ2-5,TRBV6-5,TRBD1
TGCGCCAGCAGCTTGTACCGCCAAGAGACCCAGTACTTC,CASSLYRQETQYF,few,TRBJ2-5,TRBV5-1,.
TGTGCCAGCAGTTACCAAGGGACAGCTAATTCACCCCTCCACTTT,CASSYQGTANSPLHF,many,TRBJ1-6,TRBV6-5,TRBD1
TGTGCCAGCAGCCGAGCAGGGGGCCAGGCTGAAGCTTTCTTT,CASSRAGGQAEAFF,many,TRBJ1-1,TRBV11-3,TRBD1
TGTGCCAGCAGTCAGTCAGGGGGCTCAGACACTGAAGCTTTCTTT,CASSQSGGSDTEAFF,many,TRBJ1-1,TRBV28,TRBD1
TGTGCCAGCAGCCAAAGACAGATCCCGTACCAAGAGACCCAGTACTTC,CASSQRQIPYQETQYF,many,TRBJ2-5,TRBV7-9,.
TGCAGTGCGCTGGGAGGGGCTGAAGCTTTCTTT,CSALGGAEAFF,many,TRBJ1-1,TRBV20-1,.
TGTGCCAGCTCACCACGTCCGTACCAAGAGACCCAGTACTTC,CASSPRPYQETQYF,.,TRBJ2-5,TRBV18,.
TGTGCCAGCAGTGACCCGGCTAGCGGGGTCACAGATACGCAGTATTTT,CASSDPASGVTDTQYF,few,TRBJ2-3,TRBV6-4,TRBD2
TGTGCCAGCAGCGTTACTAGCGGGGGGAACACCGGGGAGCTGTTTTTT,CASSVTSGGNTGELFF,.,TRBJ2-2,TRBV7-8,TRBD2
TGTGCCTGGAGTGTCGCAGGGATCACTGAAGCTTTCTTT,CAWSVAGITEAFF,many,TRBJ1-1,TRBV30,.
TGTGCTAGCTCAAACCGAATTCCGGGACAGGGGACTTACAAGCAGTACTTC,CASSNRIPGQGTYKQYF,.,TRBJ2-7,TRBV18,TRBD1
TGCGCCAGCAGCCAAGGGGGGTTGGCGGGGCTATACAATGAGCAGTTCTTC,CASSQGGLAGLYNEQFF,few,TRBJ2-1,TRBV4-1,.
TGTGCCAGCAGTAAGATTGGGACAGATGAAGCTTTCTTT,CASSKIGTDEAFF,many,TRBJ1-1,TRBV3-1,TRBD1
TGTGCCAGTAGTCCCTATTCAGGGGGCATTGAAGGCACTGAAGCTTTCTTT,CASSPYSGGIEGTEAFF,many,TRBJ1-1,TRBV19,TRBD1
TGTGCCAGCAGTTATACAGGGGCAACCTACGAGCAGTACTTC,CASSYTGATYEQYF,many,TRBJ2-7,TRBV6-5,TRBD1
TGTGCCAGCGGGACATTCTATGGCTACACCTTC,CASGTFYGYTF,many,TRBJ1-2,TRBV28,.
TGTGCCAGCAGCCAAGAGATAGCACCAGCTAGTAATCAGCCCCAGCATTTT,CASSQEIAPASNQPQHF,.,TRBJ1-5,TRBV4-2,.
TGTGCCAGCAGGTCCCGGGTAGTTCCTTTCCTGACATTC,CASRSRVVPFLTF,many,TRBJ2-7,TRBV27,.
TGTGCCAGTAGTCCGTCAGCTAGCGCAAGCTCCTACGAGCAGTACTTC,CASSPSASASSYEQYF,few,TRBJ2-7,TRBV19,.
TGTGCCAGCAGTGAGTCTCCAGGAGTCCAAGAGACCCAGTACTTC,CASSESPGVQETQYF,many,TRBJ2-5,TRBV2,.
TGTGCCAGCACCCCAGGACAGGGCGGCTATGGCTACACCTTC,CASTPGQGGYGYTF,many,TRBJ1-2,TRBV6-1,TRBD1
TGTGCCAGCAGCCAGGGGGACTCCCGAGCCTACGAGCAGTACTTC,CASSQGDSRAYEQYF,many,TRBJ2-7,TRBV4-2,.
TGTGCCAGCAGTCCCTCAGCCGCGGCAGGGTCCTCCTACGAGCAGTACTTC,CASSPSAAAGSSYEQYF,many,TRBJ2-7,TRBV28,.
TGTGCCAGCAGGACGGACAGGTGGAGAGGCACTGAAGCTTTCTTT,CASRTDRWRGTEAFF,.,TRBJ1-1,TRBV6-1,TRBD1
TGTGCCAGTAGTGTAAACAGGGGGGACGAGCAGTACTTC,CASSVNRGDEQYF,once,TRBJ2-7,TRBV19,TRBD1
TGTGCCAGCAGTTACGGCAGAGAGGGCTACACCTTC,CASSYGREGYTF,.,TRBJ1-2,TRBV6-5,.
TGCGCCAGCAGCCCCGGGGGAGAAACTTACGAGCAGTACTTC,CASSPGGETYEQYF,few,TRBJ2-7,TRBV5-1,.
TGCAGTGCTAAACCCCCAGGGGATGGTTCACCCCTCCACTTT,CSAKPPGDGSPLHF,many,TRBJ1-6,TRBV20-1,.
TGTGCCACCAGTGACAGGGGGCGACGCGAGCAGTACTTC,CATSDRGRREQYF,many,TRBJ2-7,TRBV24-1,TRBD1
TGTGCCAGCAGTTTATTTGGAGGGGGTGGACACGAGCAGTACTTC,CASSLFGGGGHEQYF,many,TRBJ2-7,TRBV28,.
TGCGCCAGCAGCCAAGATTGGGGGGAGACGGAGACCCAGTACTTC,CASSQDWGETETQYF,many,TRBJ2-5,TRBV4-1,.
TGTGCCAGCAGGACCGGGACAGATAACTATGGCTACACCTTC,CASRTGTDNYGYTF,many,TRBJ1-2,TRBV6-2/TRBV6-3,TRBD1
TGTACCAGCAGCCAAGATGGCACGAACACTGAAGCTTTCTTT,CTSSQDGTNTEAFF,few,TRBJ1-1,TRBV3-1,.
TGTGCCAACAGTCTCGACTGGAGGGAGCAGTACTTC,CANSLDWREQYF,once,TRBJ2-7,TRBV28,.
TGTGCCAGCAAAATTACGAACACCGGGGAGCTGTTTTTT,CASKITNTGELFF,few,TRBJ2-2,TRBV6-1,.
TGTGCCAGCAGGCCGGTCAACTATGGCTACACCTTC,CASRPVNYGYTF,.,TRBJ1-2,TRBV28,.
TGCGCCAGCAGCCAAGCCCTAGCGGGGTTAGTTTGGAACGAGCAGTACTTC,CASSQALAGLVWNEQYF,.,TRBJ2-7,TRBV4-1,TRBD2
TGTGCCACCGTGGGACAGCCAGATAGCAATCAGCCCCAGCATTTT,CATVGQPDSNQPQHF,many,TRBJ1-5,TRBV6-2/TRBV6-3,TRBD1